These 10 T cell receptor beta chains were all obtained from the same sample, sequenced in a study of PD-L1 blockade in urothelial cancer. Only in-frame clones appear in the TCRdb table, and some are missing; sequencing was by immunoSEQ multiplex PCR. The data hold some 120,000 clones, with roughly 84% observed a single time. The time point here: pretreatment peripheral blood. The specimen was PBMCs, collected around atezolizumab (anti-PD-L1) treatment. The receptors were sampled from a middle-aged man with urothelial cancer.

V and J are TRBV19 and TRBJ2-4, with D possibly TRBD2 on 5 matching bases. Germline assignment: CDR1 LNHDA and CDR2 SQIVND (reference sequence). The V gene lost 2 bases and the J gene lost 6 bases, with 11 bases spanning the gap. The CDR3 has 14 residues. The CDR3 DNA reads as TGTGCCAGTAGTATATCGGGGTCGGGAAACATTCAGTACTTC. Protein: CASSISGSGNIQYF.

The chain has TRBV18 and TRBJ2-7; 8 nucleotides match TRBD1. Germline assignment: CDR1 KGHSH and CDR2 LQKENI. The CDR3 runs to 16 residues. Germline trimming cut 2 bases from V and 1 base from J; bases unmatched to any gene: 7. This chain's CDR3 is CASSPRGRGPSYEQYF. CDR3 bases: TGTGCCAGCTCACCAAGGGGCAGGGGGCCTTCCTACGAGCAGTACTTC.

This clone appeared once. The chain links TRBV27 to TRBJ2-2; D call uncertain. CDR1 is MNHEY and CDR2 is SMNVEV in the germline V gene (reference sequence). V lost 3 bases and J 0 bases, leaving 8 bases between the germline ends. There are 15 residues in the CDR3. CDR3 in DNA: TGTGCCAGCAGTTTTTTGGCAACGAACACCGGGGAGCTGTTTTTT. Translated: CASSFLATNTGELFF.

The chain's CDR3 is CASSFKGQGQGEQFF. The CDR3 region has the DNA TGTGCCAGCAGCTTCAAGGGACAGGGCCAGGGTGAGCAGTTCTTC. V usage is TRBV2 and J usage is TRBJ2-1; 9 bases map to TRBD1. Germline V CDR1 and CDR2: SNHLY, FYNNEI. V lost 6 bases to trimming and J lost 9 bases; unmatched junction nucleotides: 12. The CDR3 contains 15 residues.

The table lists this clone with a count of one. The chain joins TRBV27 to TRBJ1-1; TRBD1 is a possible D gene (5 bases). Germline V gene sequence: CDR1 MNHEY, CDR2 SMNVEV (reference sequence). The germline V and J ends were trimmed by 8 bases and 4 bases, with 14 bases remaining between them. The CDR3 has 13 amino acids. The CDR3: CASRAGGVTEAFF. CDR3 bases: TGTGCCAGCCGGGCCGGGGGGGTCACTGAAGCTTTCTTT.

The chain couples TRBV5-1 to TRBJ2-1, with 10 bases matching TRBD2. This CDR3 is 18 amino acids long. Germline V gene sequence: CDR1 SGHRS, CDR2 YFSETQ. Trimming at V came to 5 bases and at J to 9 bases, leaving 20 bases not matched to a gene. DNA of the CDR3: TGCGCCAGCAGTATTGGTTTTAGCGGGAGGTTCCAGGGGGGTGAGCAGTTCTTC. This gives the protein CASSIGFSGRFQGGEQFF.

The CDR3 region has the DNA TGCGCCAGCAGCCAGGGACAGAACCGGCAGGGGGGCACCTTC. It translates to CASSQGQNRQGGTF. The chain recombines TRBV4-1 with TRBJ1-2, with TRBD1 matching 7 bases. With V trimmed by 3 bases and J by 13 bases, 14 bases remained unmatched. From germline, CDR1 is MGHRA and CDR2 YSYEKL. This CDR3 contains 14 residues.

The chain employs TRBV20-1 and TRBJ1-2; D not resolved. Germline CDR1 reads DFQATT; CDR2 reads SNEGSKA (reference sequence). The CDR3 runs 11 residues. V lost 3 bases, J lost 6 bases, and 8 bases lay in between. CDR3 sequence (DNA): TGCAGTGCTAGCGAACATAATGGCTACACCTTC. It encodes CSASEHNGYTF.

The rearrangement uses TRBV7-2 and TRBJ2-4; 8 bases align to TRBD2. V was clipped by 4 bases and J by 2 bases; unmatched bases: 10. Germline V gene lookup returns CDR1 SGHTA and CDR2 FQGNSA. This CDR3 contains 17 residues. CDR3 DNA sequence: TGTGCCAGCAGCTATGGGGGGAGCGGGAGTCCCAAAAACATTCAGTACTTC. This encodes CASSYGGSGSPKNIQYF.

The CDR3 sequence: CASSPGQGPPGELFF. CDR3 DNA: TGTGCCAGTAGTCCTGGACAGGGACCCCCCGGGGAGCTGTTTTTT. J is TRBJ2-2 and V is TRBV19; the match to TRBD1 covers 8 bases. The CDR3 extends over 15 amino acids. V lost 5 bases to trimming and J lost 6 bases; unmatched junction nucleotides: 8. CDR1 is LNHDA, CDR2 SQIVND, per germline (reference sequence). Complete variable domain (other parts from reference TRBV19 and TRBJ2-2): DGGITQSPKYLFRKEGQNVTLSCEQNLNHDAMYWYRQDPGQGLRLIYYSQIVNDFQKGDIAEGYSVSREKKESFPLTVTSAQKNPTAFYLCASSPGQGPPGELFFGEGSRLTVL.